Listed below are T cell receptor beta chains from one sample, sequenced in a study of response to subunit inactivated influenza vaccine. TCRdb reprocessed the RT-PCR reads via MiXCR and lists one record per CDR3 protein. This sample has more than 450,000 distinct CDR3 sequences, with approximately 7.7% found just once. Specimen: PBMCs from blood, collected 23 to 25 months after vaccination. All receptors come from a man between 50 and 70 years old who received an inactivated influenza vaccine. Each CDR3 is given with its conserved first and last residue. The order of the fields is D gene, clone size, J gene, V gene, CDR3 protein, CDR3 DNA. D genes are given only for firm matches. Clone size is not always given. Where it is, it says once, few, many or a class for expanded clones.

>NA|few|TRBJ1-4|TRBV11-2
CASSLLPGLRTANEKLFF
TGTGCCAGCAGCTTACTTCCGGGACTCAGGACGGCTAATGAAAAACTGTTTTTT
>TRBD2|many|TRBJ2-3|TRBV27
CASSSGTSGFTDTRYF
TGTGCCAGCAGTTCCGGGACTAGCGGCTTCACAGATACGCGGTATTTT
>NA|many|TRBJ2-1|TRBV4-2
CASSQVVNGEQFF
TGTGCCAGCAGCCAAGTAGTTAACGGTGAGCAGTTCTTC
>TRBD2|many|TRBJ2-2|TRBV5-1
CASSLSGRGAGELFF
TGCGCCAGCAGCTTGAGCGGGAGAGGCGCCGGGGAGCTGTTTTTT
>NA|many|TRBJ2-5|TRBV9
CASSGSASYQETQYF
TGTGCCAGCAGCGGAAGCGCATCCTACCAAGAGACCCAGTACTTC
>NA|NA|TRBJ2-7|TRBV21-1
CASSPSGTGGTISYEQYF
TGTGCCAGCAGCCCGTCCGGGACAGGGGGGACCATCTCCTACGAGCAGTACTTC
>TRBD2|NA|TRBJ2-2|TRBV7-3
CASRASGSDTGELFF
TGTGCCAGCAGGGCTAGCGGGAGTGATACCGGGGAGCTGTTTTTT
>TRBD2|NA|TRBJ2-7|TRBV4-3
CASSQDGASGRLAQYF
TGCGCCAGCAGCCAAGATGGGGCTAGCGGGAGGCTCGCGCAGTACTTC
>TRBD1|few|TRBJ2-4|TRBV7-8
CASSLRRQGVDIQYF
TGTGCCAGCAGCTTACGGCGTCAGGGGGTCGACATTCAGTACTTC
>TRBD1|NA|TRBJ1-1|TRBV28
CASSSDRGRGNSEAFF
TGTGCCAGCAGCTCCGACAGGGGGCGAGGCAACAGTGAAGCTTTCTTT